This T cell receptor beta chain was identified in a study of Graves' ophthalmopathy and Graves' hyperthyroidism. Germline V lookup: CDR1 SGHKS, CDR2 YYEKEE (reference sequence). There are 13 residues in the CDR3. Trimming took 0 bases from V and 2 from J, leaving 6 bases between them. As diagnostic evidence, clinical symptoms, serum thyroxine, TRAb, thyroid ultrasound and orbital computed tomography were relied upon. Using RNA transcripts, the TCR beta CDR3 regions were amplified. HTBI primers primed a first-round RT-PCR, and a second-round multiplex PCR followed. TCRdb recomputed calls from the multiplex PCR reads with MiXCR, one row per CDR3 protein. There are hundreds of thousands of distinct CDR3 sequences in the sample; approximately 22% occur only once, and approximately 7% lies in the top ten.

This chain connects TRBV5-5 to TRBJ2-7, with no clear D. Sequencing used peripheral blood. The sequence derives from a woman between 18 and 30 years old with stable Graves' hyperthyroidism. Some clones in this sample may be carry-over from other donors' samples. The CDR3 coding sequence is TGTGCCAGCAGCTTGGTAATGACCTACGAGCAGTACTTC. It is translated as CASSLVMTYEQYF.